The next 2 T cell receptor beta chains were all read from a single sample in a study of CD8 T cells in Susac syndrome (dated by TCRdb to about 2019). The protocol used for the library was the immunoSEQ multiplex PCR assay. RNA was extracted with the RNeasy kit and 0.5 to 1 ug was reverse transcribed using random hexamers. TCRdb's own reprocessing of the public reads used fastp at Q25 and MiXCR and kept productive beta chains. Duplicate CDR3 protein sequences are folded into a single record with the most common DNA and genes. The sample table lists 330,000 or so distinct CDR3 sequences, around 91% of them with a count of one. The top ten constitute 0.18% of the sample. Sequencing was performed on CD8+ T cells from PBMCs. The origin of the receptors is a human donor with multiple sclerosis.

This chain links TRBV2 with TRBJ1-1; 9 bases agree with TRBD1. This CDR3 contains 13 residues. The V gene end was trimmed by 6 bases and the J gene end by 10 bases; junction bases not matched to a gene: 9. The germline V gene encodes CDR1 SNHLY and CDR2 FYNNEI. The CDR3 bases are TGTGCCAGCAGCGCTGACAGGGGGGAACGAGCTTTCTTT. Its translation: CASSADRGERAFF.

J is TRBJ1-1 and V is TRBV7-8; possible D gene TRBD1, 5 bases. Germline V CDR1 and CDR2: SGHVS, FQNEAQ. The germline V and J ends were trimmed by 6 bases and 2 bases, with 22 bases remaining between them. This CDR3 region has 17 residues. The CDR3 sequence: CASSPLSLIGGNTEAFF. The CDR3 DNA follows: TGTGCCAGCAGTCCTCTCTCATTGATTGGGGGTAACACTGAAGCTTTCTTT. The variable domain in full, completed from reference TRBV7-8 and TRBJ1-1, reads GAGVSQSPRYKVAKRGQDVALRCDPISGHVSLFWYQQALGQGPEFLTYFQNEAQLDKSGLPSDRFFAERPEGSVSTLKIQRTQQEDSAVYLCASSPLSLIGGNTEAFFGQGTRLTVV.